A selection of T cell receptor beta chains follows, all from one sample in a study of blood T cell repertoires in COVID-19. This table comes from immunoSEQ multiplex PCR, and its TCRdb copy is limited to in-frame clones, with some not included. The table records 55,000 or so clones, approximately 87% of them present only once. The sample taken for sequencing was peripheral blood. The receptors originated from a man between 60 and 75 years old with active or convalescent COVID-19. Each CDR3 is given without its conserved first and last residue. The order of the fields is V gene, J gene, D gene, CDR3 protein. D genes are given only for firm matches.

V: TRBV24-1
J: TRBJ2-5
D: TRBD1
CDR3: ATSDSRGRGETQY

V: TRBV5-6
J: TRBJ2-7
D: TRBD2
CDR3: ASSRSGTKTYEQY

V: TRBV7-2
J: TRBJ1-1
D: NA
CDR3: ASSLAQGTEAF

V: TRBV6-6
J: TRBJ2-7
D: TRBD2
CDR3: ASSLSGSSAHEQY

V: TRBV5-4
J: TRBJ1-2
D: TRBD1
CDR3: ASSLKAGGGYT

V: TRBV20-1
J: TRBJ1-6
D: NA
CDR3: SASGRGGSPLH

V: TRBV5-1
J: TRBJ2-7
D: NA
CDR3: ASSFSTRTAEQY

V: TRBV7-2
J: TRBJ2-5
D: NA
CDR3: ASSFDTPFLGTQY

V: TRBV5-5
J: TRBJ1-4
D: NA
CDR3: ASSFRSSGRENEKLF

V: TRBV5-1
J: TRBJ1-6
D: TRBD1
CDR3: ASSSSGGYNSPLH

V: TRBV28
J: TRBJ1-1
D: NA
CDR3: ASSSPDRTNTEAF

V: TRBV5-8
J: TRBJ2-3
D: TRBD1
CDR3: ASSFQTGTADTQY

V: TRBV7-3
J: TRBJ2-3
D: NA
CDR3: ASRRGGGTDTQY

V: TRBV5-1
J: TRBJ2-7
D: TRBD1
CDR3: ASSLGQELYEQY

V: TRBV10-3
J: TRBJ2-5
D: TRBD1
CDR3: AISESWTGVETQY

V: TRBV30
J: TRBJ1-4
D: NA
CDR3: ALKRSTNEKLF

V: TRBV7-2
J: TRBJ1-5
D: NA
CDR3: ASSLIGGQPQH